One sample yielded the 23 T cell receptor beta chains listed below, sequenced in a study of identical twins. One entry per CDR3 protein results from TCRdb running MiXCR on the 5' RACE reads. The repertoire holds roughly 200,000 distinct CDR3 sequences, with roughly 7.5% as singletons. The same data also contributed to another study, on yellow fever vaccine responses in identical twins.

The sample comprised memory (CD45RO+) T cells sorted from blood. The receptors were sampled from a woman aged 18-29 years in good health.

This clonotype turned up a few times. V gene TRBV5-1 combines with J gene TRBJ1-2, with 7 bases matching TRBD1. V was pared by 4 bases and J by 4 bases, with 7 bases of the junction left unmatched. Germline CDR1 and CDR2: SGHRS and YFSETQ. The CDR3 spans 14 residues. The CDR3 sequence: CASSVGTARYGYTF. CDR3 coding DNA: TGCGCCAGCAGCGTCGGGACAGCTCGCTATGGCTACACCTTC.

The J gene is TRBJ2-6, the V gene TRBV6-4, with D possibly being TRBD1 (5 bases). The CDR3 consists of 18 residues. CDR1 and CDR2 (germline): MRHNA, SNTAGT. V lost 0 bases to trimming and J lost 0 bases, with 12 bases between them. DNA for the CDR3: TGTGCCAGCAGTGACTCGGGGCAGGGCCTCTCTGGGGCCAACGTCCTGACTTTC. It codes for CASSDSGQGLSGANVLTF.

This clonotype was counted ten times or more. This sequence joins TRBV4-3 and TRBJ2-1; perhaps TRBD1 as D (7 bases). CDR1 is LGHNA and CDR2 is YSLEER in the germline V gene. The V gene lost 0 bases and the J gene lost 6 bases, with 12 bases spanning the gap. This CDR3 is built from 15 residues. This CDR3 reads CASSQEEGASNEQFF. CDR3 DNA sequence: TGCGCCAGCAGCCAAGAGGAGGGGGCGAGCAATGAGCAGTTCTTC.

This clonotype was seen many times. V gene TRBV24-1 combines with J gene TRBJ2-4; a weak D match, TRBD2 (5 bases). V lost 5 bases and J lost 2, with 12 bases in between. The CDR3 consists of 15 residues. Per the germline V gene, CDR1 is KGHDR and CDR2 is SFDVKD. In DNA, the CDR3 is TGTGCCACCAGTGGTGAGGGTGCGTCCAAAAACATTCAGTACTTC. This encodes CATSGEGASKNIQYF.

The rearrangement links TRBV20-1 to TRBJ2-7; D is possibly TRBD1 (5 bases). The V gene lost 0 bases and the J gene lost 3 bases, with 18 bases spanning the gap. CDR1 DFQATT and CDR2 SNEGSKA come from the germline V gene (reference sequence). The CDR3 is 16 residues long. This CDR3 is CSARDTTVGRVYEQYF. The CDR3 bases are TGCAGTGCTAGAGATACTACCGTGGGCAGGGTCTACGAGCAGTACTTC.

This clonotype was recorded at least ten times. V is TRBV25-1 and J is TRBJ2-1, with D maybe TRBD1 (7 bases). V lost 3 bases and J lost 3, with 12 bases in between. CDR1 is MGHDK and CDR2 is SYGVNS in the germline V gene. The CDR3 covers 15 residues. The CDR3 spells CASSDLQGGYNEQFF. The CDR3 nucleotides are TGTGCCAGCAGTGATTTGCAGGGGGGCTACAATGAGCAGTTCTTC.

The rearrangement links TRBV4-2 to TRBJ2-1; 9 bases map to TRBD1. Germline lookup yields CDR1 LGHNA and CDR2 YNFKEQ. CDR3 size: 15 residues. The J segment lost 7 bases and the V segment lost 4 bases, leaving 8 bases of the junction unmatched. The CDR3 coding sequence is TGTGCCAGCAGCCCATCTGGACAGGGGAAGAATGAGCAGTTCTTC. Protein sequence: CASSPSGQGKNEQFF.

V usage is TRBV7-9 and J usage is TRBJ1-6; a possible D gene is TRBD1 (5 bases). Germline-derived CDR1 and CDR2 are SEHNR and FQNEAQ (reference sequence). The CDR3 loop spans 15 amino acids. Trimming took 5 bases from V and 10 from J, leaving 18 bases between them. The CDR3 coding sequence is TGTGCCAGCAGCCAGCGGGACGGCTCCGGGTCACCCCTCCACTTT. Its translation is CASSQRDGSGSPLHF.

The chain uses TRBV7-8 and TRBJ2-6; the D is unclear. CDR1 SGHVS and CDR2 FQNEAQ come from the germline V gene. The V end was cut by 2 bases, the J end by 3 bases, with 5 bases between. The length of the CDR3 is 14 residues. This CDR3 is CASSLLYGANVLTF. In DNA, the CDR3 is TGTGCCAGCAGCTTACTATATGGGGCCAACGTCCTGACTTTC.

This clonotype has a count of ten or more. The chain couples TRBV12-3 or TRBV12-4 to TRBJ2-2; tentatively, D is TRBD1 or TRBD2 (8 bases each). The CDR3 length is 15 residues. With 6 bases removed from V and 6 bases from J, the gap between germline ends came to 17 bases. The CDR3 protein is CASRAGDRLAGELFF. CDR3 nucleotide sequence: TGTGCCAGCAGAGCGGGGGACAGGTTAGCCGGGGAGCTGTTTTTT.

This clonotype was picked up many times. The V gene is TRBV5-1, the J gene TRBJ2-7; TRBD1 agrees at 9 bases. The ends lost 3 bases at V and 6 bases at J; junction bases unmatched: 7. Germline V gives CDR1 SGHRS, CDR2 YFSETQ. The CDR3 has 14 amino acids. DNA for the CDR3: TGCGCCAGCAGCTCAACCGGGACAGGGATCGAGCAGTACTTC. This encodes CASSSTGTGIEQYF.

This clonotype was counted a few times. V usage is TRBV20-1 and J usage is TRBJ2-2; D may correspond to TRBD1 or TRBD2 (5 bases each). CDR3 length: 16 residues. Germline V gives CDR1 DFQATT, CDR2 SNEGSKA (reference sequence). Between the trimmed V and J ends, which lost 0 bases and 3 bases, there was a span of 14 bases. The DNA of the CDR3 is TGCAGTGCTAGAGATCCTCGGGGCAAAGACACCGGGGAGCTGTTTTTT. Translating gives CSARDPRGKDTGELFF.

This rearrangement joins TRBV20-1 to TRBJ2-7, with D unresolved. Germline CDR1 DFQATT, CDR2 SNEGSKA (reference sequence). The CDR3 is made up of 12 amino acids. The V end lost 4 bases, the J end lost 3 bases, and 10 bases lay between the germline ends. The CDR3 here is CSATRNSYEQYF. CDR3 bases: TGCAGTGCTACCCGGAACAGCTACGAGCAGTACTTC.

This clonotype was seen only a few times. The chain joins TRBV25-1 to TRBJ2-1; 7 positions match TRBD2. V gave up 1 base and J gave up 8 bases; unmatched junction bases: 2. Germline V gene sequence: CDR1 MGHDK, CDR2 SYGVNS. This CDR3 is built from 13 residues. CDR3 protein: CASSEWAGDEQFF. CDR3 coding DNA: TGTGCCAGCAGTGAATGGGCGGGAGATGAGCAGTTCTTC.

The V call is TRBV24-1, the J call TRBJ2-1, with TRBD2 matching 12 bases. V was pared by 4 bases and J by 8 bases, with 5 bases of the junction left unmatched. The CDR3 totals 15 residues. Germline CDR1 and CDR2: KGHDR and SFDVKD. In nucleotides, the CDR3 is TGTGCCACCAGTGAAGGACTAGCGGGGAGGGATGAGCAGTTCTTC. Translated, it gives CATSEGLAGRDEQFF.

The chain employs TRBV3-1 and TRBJ2-5, with D unclear. V lost 1 base, J lost 5 bases, and 5 bases lay in between. This CDR3 comprises 12 residues. Germline lookup yields CDR1 LGHDT and CDR2 YNNKEL (reference sequence). CDR3 in DNA: TGTGCCAGCAGCCAAGGAACTGAGACCCAGTACTTC. This codes for CASSQGTETQYF.

V is TRBV20-1 and J is TRBJ2-7; D is unclear. In germline, CDR1 is DFQATT, CDR2 SNEGSKA (reference sequence). Between the trimmed V and J ends, which lost 6 bases and 4 bases, there was a span of 19 bases. The CDR3 runs 14 residues. The CDR3 spells CSAPDTSKRYEQYF. CDR3 nucleotide sequence: TGCAGTGCCCCTGACACCAGCAAACGATACGAGCAGTACTTC.

This clonotype showed up just a few times. The chain combines TRBV4-2 with TRBJ2-7; weak D call: TRBD2 (5 bases). The CDR3 spans 15 residues. Germline loops: CDR1 LGHNA, CDR2 YNFKEQ. The V end was cut by 5 bases, the J end by 1 base, with 15 bases between. CDR3 protein: CASSTRASTSYEQYF. CDR3 nucleotides: TGTGCCAGCAGCACCCGGGCTAGCACTTCCTACGAGCAGTACTTC.

The table lists this clonotype with a few counts. The chain uses TRBV6-1 and TRBJ2-3, with 10 positions matching TRBD1. The CDR3 has 16 residues. Germline CDR1 reads MNHNS; CDR2 reads SASEGT. The V and J ends lost 6 bases and 5 bases, in that order; junction bases with no gene match: 11. CDR3 residues: CASSVQLTGGLDTQYF. The CDR3 DNA follows: TGTGCCAGCAGCGTCCAATTGACAGGGGGCTTAGATACGCAGTATTTT.

This clonotype was seen repeatedly, ten times or more. This sequence joins TRBV27 and TRBJ2-6, with D tentatively TRBD1 (6 bases). This CDR3 has 15 amino acids. Deletions cut 5 bases from V and 2 bases from J, with 10 bases between. Germline lookup yields CDR1 MNHEY and CDR2 SMNVEV (reference sequence). As DNA, the CDR3 is TGTGCCAGCAGTGAGGACAGCACTGGGGCCAACGTCCTGACTTTC. It codes for CASSEDSTGANVLTF.

This clonotype was picked up a small number of times. The gene calls are TRBV20-1 and TRBJ2-5; D not resolved. The CDR3 totals 13 residues. CDR1 and CDR2 (germline): DFQATT, SNEGSKA (reference sequence). The V and J ends lost 1 base and 5 bases respectively, with 11 bases between them. The CDR3 is CSARAPQGETQYF. CDR3 DNA sequence: TGCAGTGCTAGAGCCCCCCAAGGCGAGACCCAGTACTTC.

As to this clonotype: Since a much larger clone is just one base distant, this may be a read error. This sequence joins TRBV29-1 and TRBJ2-1, with D tentatively TRBD1 (6 bases). V was trimmed by 5 bases and J by 4 bases, leaving 9 bases between them. The CDR3 totals 12 residues. Per the germline V gene, CDR1 is SQVTM and CDR2 is ANQGSEA. The CDR3 protein is CSVWQGYNEQFF. DNA of the CDR3: TGCAGCGTTTGGCAGGGGTACAATGAGCAGTTCTTC.

The J gene is TRBJ2-2, the V gene TRBV2; a weak D match, TRBD2 (5 bases). Looked up from germline, CDR1 is SNHLY and CDR2 is FYNNEI. The ends were cut back, 7 bases at V and 1 base at J, with 10 bases in the middle. CDR3 length: 14 residues. This CDR3 is CASTGGRNTGELFF. As DNA, the CDR3 is TGTGCCAGCACTGGCGGGCGGAACACCGGGGAGCTGTTTTTT.